This T cell receptor (beta chain) was captured in a study of blood T cell repertoires in COVID-19 (dated by TCRdb to the early 2020s). Notes on the research overall: The collaborator samples originated in the United States, Italy and Spain and spanned the acute and convalescent phases of COVID-19. The prospective study material was composed of cDNA or gDNA derived from T cells, B-cell-depleted T cells, or PBMCs. Subjects who had been exposed to COVID-19, were actively infected with it, or had recovered from it provided the deeply sampled blood TCRbeta repertoires that made up the dataset. A freely available public database, intended as a resource for researchers studying the immune response to SARS-CoV-2, is where the repertoires were released. Samples were obtained from the ongoing ImmuneRACE study (first 160 participants) and from over a thousand subjects provided by 6 global collaborators. Nearly every sample came with metadata listing a de-identified subject ID, COVID-19 status, age in years and sex. Where HLA class I and class II types were available, the types were taken from metadata supplied by the sample provider, not from assay-based typing.

V is pared back by 6 bases and J by 0 bases, with 9 bases lying between the germline termini. The CDR3 goes from the cysteine to the phenylalanine over 13 residues. The kept DNA is CDR3 alone, 39 bases in frame from the first base. CDR1 and CDR2, looked up from the germline V gene, are SGHDT and YYEEEE. One collaborating source in Seattle enrolled patients during active infection and followed them longitudinally through the course of disease. Whole blood was collected in K2EDTA tubes by collaborating institutions according to the institutions' own protocols. For TCRbeta analysis, collaborator samples were shipped as frozen whole blood, as isolated PBMCs, or as DNA extracted from either sample type. The immunoSEQ Assay, a bias-controlled multiplex PCR, was used to amplify TCRbeta CDR3 regions from genomic DNA. Concerning the study's data processing: Nucleated cell counts per sample were estimated from amplification of reference gene primers within the assay. To quantify the absolute abundance of each unique TCRbeta CDR3 rearrangement, sequence reads were collapsed and filtered. For each sample, productive Simpson clonality was calculated by taking the square root of Simpson's diversity index across productive rearrangements. The immuneACCESS repertoire file appears here via TCRdb, limited to in-frame rearrangements. These files lack a portion of the clones; in checked studies, under half of the deficit traces to unresolved V genes, and the cause of the others is not known. That table furnishes V, J and clone size, whereas the DNA furnished D and trimming. For this sample the table gives some 200,000 clones, of which around 85% were detected only once. The ten largest clones capture about 2.4% of the sample.

General study outcomes and caveats: How much clinical and demographic metadata was included differed by source and by participant, and the metadata was provided uncurated.

As regards this clone: The antigen it recognizes is unknown. Base quality data are lacking; no much larger clone is found one base away.

The rearrangement joined TRBV5-6 to TRBJ1-2, with the D gene uncertain. This TCR came from an older woman with COVID-19, enrolled during active disease. Sequenced: peripheral blood. The nucleotides read TGTGCCAGCACCGGCGGATCTAACTATGGCTACACCTTC. It codes for CASTGGSNYGYTF. The reference TRBV5-6 and TRBJ1-2 proteins fill in what lies around the CDR3, so the full variable domain reads DAGVTQSPTHLIKTRGQQVTLRCSPKSGHDTVSWYQQALGQGPQFIFQYYEEEERQRGNFPDRFSGHQFPNYSSELNVNALLLGDSALYLCASTGGSNYGYTFGSGTRLTVV.